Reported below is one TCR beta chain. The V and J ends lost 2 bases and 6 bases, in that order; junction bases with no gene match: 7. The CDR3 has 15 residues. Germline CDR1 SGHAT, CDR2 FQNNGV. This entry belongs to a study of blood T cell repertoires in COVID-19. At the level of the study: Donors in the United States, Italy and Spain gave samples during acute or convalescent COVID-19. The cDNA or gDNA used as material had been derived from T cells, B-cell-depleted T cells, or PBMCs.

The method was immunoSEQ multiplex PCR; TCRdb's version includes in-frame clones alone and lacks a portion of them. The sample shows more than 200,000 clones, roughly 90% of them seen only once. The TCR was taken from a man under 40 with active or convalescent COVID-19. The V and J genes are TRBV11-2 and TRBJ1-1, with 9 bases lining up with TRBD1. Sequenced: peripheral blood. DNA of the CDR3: TGTGCCAGCAGCTTAAGCACAGGGGGCGCGGCTGAAGCTTTCTTT. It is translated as CASSLSTGGAAEAFF.